Listed below are T cell receptor beta chains from one sample, sequenced in a study of blood T cell repertoires in COVID-19. Clones were read by immunoSEQ multiplex PCR, and TCRdb kept only the in-frame ones, dropping some. The sample has roughly 50,000 clones, roughly four fifths seen once. Sequenced material: peripheral blood. These receptors all stem from a woman aged 55-69 years with acute or convalescent COVID-19. CDR3s include the opening cysteine and the closing phenylalanine or tryptophan. The D gene is left open where the match is weak. A clone size is listed for some rows: how often the clone was seen (once, few, many), or a class if it is expanded.

D: NA; J: TRBJ2-2; V: TRBV7-8; size: NA; DNA: TGTGCCAGCTCGGACAGAAACACCGGGGAGCTGTTTTTT; CDR3: CASSDRNTGELFF
D: TRBD1; J: TRBJ1-3; V: TRBV10-3; size: NA; DNA: TGTGCCATCTCCCGGACAGGGAATACCGAACGAGGAAACACCATATATTTT; CDR3: CAISRTGNTERGNTIYF
D: NA; J: TRBJ2-3; V: TRBV2; size: few; DNA: TGTGCCAGCGGAGTGGTGGAGCAGTATTTT; CDR3: CASGVVEQYF
D: TRBD2; J: TRBJ2-5; V: TRBV6-5; size: NA; DNA: TGTGCCAGCACCCCCGAGGCGGGGGGCCAAGAGACCCAGTACTTC; CDR3: CASTPEAGGQETQYF
D: TRBD1; J: TRBJ1-5; V: TRBV2; size: NA; DNA: TGTGCCAGCAGCCCGGACAGGGGATCCAATCAGCCCCAGCATTTT; CDR3: CASSPDRGSNQPQHF
D: NA; J: TRBJ1-3; V: TRBV30; size: NA; DNA: TGTGCCTGGACCCCTGGACAATGGAGAAACACCATATATTTT; CDR3: CAWTPGQWRNTIYF
D: NA; J: TRBJ1-5; V: TRBV12-3/TRBV12-4; size: NA; DNA: TGTGCCAGCAGCCCCCGAGTCGGGCAGCCCCAGCATTTT; CDR3: CASSPRVGQPQHF
D: NA; J: TRBJ2-7; V: TRBV29-1; size: NA; DNA: TGCAGCGTTGAATTGTCTAGCTCCTACGAGCAGTACTTC; CDR3: CSVELSSSYEQYF
D: TRBD1; J: TRBJ1-1; V: TRBV2; size: NA; DNA: TGTGCCAGAGGGACAGACGGCACTGAAGCTTTCTTT; CDR3: CARGTDGTEAFF
D: NA; J: TRBJ2-4; V: TRBV21-1; size: NA; DNA: TGTGCCAGCAAATCAGTACAGGGGAAGATAGCCAAAAACATTCAGTACTTC; CDR3: CASKSVQGKIAKNIQYF